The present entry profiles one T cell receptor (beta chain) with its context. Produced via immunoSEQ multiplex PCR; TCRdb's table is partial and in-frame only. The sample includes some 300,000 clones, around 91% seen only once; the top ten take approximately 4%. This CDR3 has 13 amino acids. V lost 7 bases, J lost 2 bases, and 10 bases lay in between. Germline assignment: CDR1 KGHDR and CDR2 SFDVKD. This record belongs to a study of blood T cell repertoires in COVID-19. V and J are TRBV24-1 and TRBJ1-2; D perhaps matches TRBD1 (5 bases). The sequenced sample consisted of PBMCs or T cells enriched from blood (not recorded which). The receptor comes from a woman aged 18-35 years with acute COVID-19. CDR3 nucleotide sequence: TGTGCCACCAGCGTGGGGGGGAACTATGGCTACACCTTC. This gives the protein CATSVGGNYGYTF.